Listed below are T cell receptor beta chains from one sample, sequenced in a study of T cells in Graves' hyperthyroidism and ophthalmopathy. TCRdb called the multiplex PCR reads again in MiXCR, with one record for every CDR3 protein. Altogether under 350,000 distinct CDR3 sequences are present, roughly 15% being singletons, with the ten largest covering around 32%. Input material: blood. These receptors all come from a woman between 40 and 50 years old with Graves' ophthalmopathy. CDR3s include the opening cysteine and the closing phenylalanine or tryptophan. Fields, in order: V gene, J gene, D gene, clone size, CDR3 DNA, CDR3 protein. D genes are given only for firm matches. Clone size is stated in some rows and not others, as once, few, many or a class when expanded.

TRBV3-1	TRBJ1-5	TRBD1	many	TGTGCCAGCAGCCAAGGGGACAGGAGCAATCAGCCCCAGCATTTT	CASSQGDRSNQPQHF
TRBV2	TRBJ1-6	-	-	TGTGCCAGCAGTTTTAGGGGAAATTCACCCCTCCACTTT	CASSFRGNSPLHF
TRBV29-1	TRBJ2-1	TRBD2	many	TGCAGCGCTGGAAGCGGGAGGGCCGTCGATGAGCAGTTCTTC	CSAGSGRAVDEQFF
TRBV6-1	TRBJ1-5	-	few	TGTGCCAGCAGTGCGGACCACTGGGGTAACGGCAATCAGCCCCAGCATTTT	CASSADHWGNGNQPQHF
TRBV12-3/TRBV12-4	TRBJ1-6	-	many	TGTGCCAGCAGTCCCCGGGTGCTAAATTCACCCCTCCACTTT	CASSPRVLNSPLHF
TRBV15	TRBJ2-1	TRBD2	-	TGTGCCACCAGCAGAGGGGAGCGGGGGACTTACAATGAGCAGTTCTTC	CATSRGERGTYNEQFF
TRBV15	TRBJ2-3	-	few	TGTGCCACCAGCAGACCCCCGGGTGAAGGCCTTTATACGCAGTATTTT	CATSRPPGEGLYTQYF
TRBV6-5	TRBJ1-1	-	-	TGTGCCAGCAGTTACTCCGGGGACAACACTGAAGCTTTCTTT	CASSYSGDNTEAFF
TRBV20-1	TRBJ2-4	-	-	TGCAGTGCTAGAAGGCAGCTAGCCAAAAACATTCAGTACTTC	CSARRQLAKNIQYF
TRBV13	TRBJ2-7	TRBD2	many	TGTGCCAGCAGCTTCGGACCGGGACTAGCGATATACGAGCAGTACTTC	CASSFGPGLAIYEQYF
TRBV27	TRBJ2-3	-	few	TGTGCCAGCAGTTTCGACTGGCAATCCACAGATACGCAGTATTTT	CASSFDWQSTDTQYF
TRBV11-3	TRBJ2-5	TRBD1	few	TGTGCCAGCAGCTTTGACAGGGGCGGAAAGACCCAGTACTTC	CASSFDRGGKTQYF
TRBV29-1	TRBJ2-7	TRBD1	few	TGCAGCGTGACAGGGTTGGACGAGCAGTACTTC	CSVTGLDEQYF
TRBV12-5	TRBJ1-1	-	many	TGTGCTAGTGAGGGACCAGGTTTGTTAGAGGGGAGACCTGAAGCTTTCTTT	CASEGPGLLEGRPEAFF
TRBV7-9	TRBJ2-7	TRBD1	many	TGTGCCAGCAGCTTAGATCTTGGACAGGTCCACACCTACGAGCAGTACTTC	CASSLDLGQVHTYEQYF
TRBV11-2	TRBJ2-7	TRBD2	-	TGTGCCAGCAGCCCCGGATACGGGAGGGCTCGCGAGCAGTACTTC	CASSPGYGRAREQYF
TRBV11-2	TRBJ2-5	-	many	TGTGCCAGCAGCCCAGGGGGGGGCGAAGAGACCCAGTACTTC	CASSPGGGEETQYF
TRBV20-1	TRBJ1-2	-	-	TGCAGTGCTAGAATGGAGTCTAACTATGGCTACACCTTC	CSARMESNYGYTF
TRBV19	TRBJ1-5	-	-	TGTGCCAGTAGTATTGTCCAGGATCAGCCCCAGCATTTT	CASSIVQDQPQHF
TRBV5-1	TRBJ1-2	-	many	TGCGCCAGCAGCTTGCAGTCCCCTCAGACTAACTATGGCTACACCTTC	CASSLQSPQTNYGYTF
TRBV7-2	TRBJ1-2	-	many	TGTGCCAGCAGCAATCCCGGACAGAAGATTGGCTATGGCTACACCTTC	CASSNPGQKIGYGYTF
TRBV5-4	TRBJ1-1	-	-	TGTGCCAGCAGCGGCAGAGGAGGGGGGTACACTGAAGCTTTCTTT	CASSGRGGGYTEAFF
TRBV11-3	TRBJ1-5	-	-	TGTGCCAGCAGCCAGCCCCAGCATTTT	CASSQPQHF
TRBV25-1	TRBJ2-1	-	many	TGTGCCAGCAGTGAAGTCGCCCGGGAATCCTACAATGAGCAGTTCTTC	CASSEVARESYNEQFF
TRBV20-1	TRBJ1-4	-	few	TGCAGTGCTAGAGATGATCGGCGTCCTAATGAAAAACTGTTTTTT	CSARDDRRPNEKLFF
TRBV10-3	TRBJ1-3	TRBD1	few	TGTGCCAGAAGCCGGGACAGGGCTGGAAACACCATATATTTT	CARSRDRAGNTIYF
TRBV3-1	TRBJ2-2	TRBD1	-	TGTGCCAGCAGCCACAAGGGGGCCGGGGCCGGGGAGCTGTTTTTT	CASSHKGAGAGELFF
TRBV10-2	TRBJ2-5	-	-	TGCGCCAGCAGTGAGTCAAGTCGGGAGACCCAGTACTTC	CASSESSRETQYF
TRBV19	TRBJ2-2	-	few	TGTGCCACCGCACTTCATTCCACCGGGGAGCTGTTTTTT	CATALHSTGELFF
TRBV5-1	TRBJ2-2	-	-	TGCGCCAGCTGCCGACAGCCGAACACCGGGGAGCTGTTTTTT	CASCRQPNTGELFF
TRBV20-1	TRBJ2-5	-	-	TGCAGTGCTCGCTCCTCTGGGAAAGAGACCCAGTACTTC	CSARSSGKETQYF
TRBV27	TRBJ2-2	-	few	TGTGCCAGCAGTTCCCTCACCGGGGAGCTGTTTTTT	CASSSLTGELFF
TRBV6-5	TRBJ2-1	-	-	TGTGCCAGCAGTTACCCCGCCACGGGAAAGGATGAGCAGTTCTTC	CASSYPATGKDEQFF
TRBV28	TRBJ1-2	-	-	TGTGCCAGCAGTGGAACCGAGACAGTTATGATTATAAGGGAGGGCTACACCTTC	CASSGTETVMIIREGYTF
TRBV4-1	TRBJ1-2	-	few	TGCGCCAGCAGCCGTAGTCAGGGACGAAAAACCTATGGCTACACCTTC	CASSRSQGRKTYGYTF
TRBV15	TRBJ1-5	TRBD1	many	TGTGCCACCAGCAGGGAAGGGACAGGGGGTGCCCAGCATTTT	CATSREGTGGAQHF
TRBV20-1	TRBJ2-7	TRBD2	many	TGCAGTAGCGGGAGTAAATACGAGCAGTACTTC	CSSGSKYEQYF
TRBV4-1	TRBJ2-1	-	few	TGCGCCAGCAGCCAAGGTGCGTCCGGTGAGCAGTTCTTC	CASSQGASGEQFF
TRBV20-1	TRBJ1-6	-	-	TGCAGTGCTACCTTCGACCCTTCCAGATCACCCCTCCACTTT	CSATFDPSRSPLHF
TRBV20-1	TRBJ1-1	TRBD1	-	TGCAGTGCGACCCCGGACAGGGGCAAACCGAACACTGAAGCTTTCTTT	CSATPDRGKPNTEAFF
TRBV6-1	TRBJ2-7	-	-	TGTGCCAGCAGCCTCAGGAGTAGGGACGAGCAGTACTTC	CASSLRSRDEQYF
TRBV7-2	TRBJ2-5	-	-	TGTGCCAGCAGCTTAGTCAGGAGAGGGGAGACCCAGTACTTC	CASSLVRRGETQYF
TRBV24-1	TRBJ2-1	TRBD2	many	TGTGCCACCAGCCTAGCGGGAGGCAATGAGCAGTTCTTC	CATSLAGGNEQFF
TRBV10-2	TRBJ1-1	TRBD1	-	TGCGCCGGGACAGGGGGCGCGGGGACTGAAGCTTTCTTT	CAGTGGAGTEAFF
TRBV10-3	TRBJ2-7	TRBD1	few	TGTGCCATCAGTGTACAGGGGATCTACGAGCAGTACTTC	CAISVQGIYEQYF
TRBV6-1	TRBJ2-5	-	many	TGTGCCAGCAGTGGGGGTCTGGAGACCCAGTACTTC	CASSGGLETQYF
TRBV29-1	TRBJ1-1	TRBD1	many	TGCAGCGTTCCATACTTAGGGACAGGGGAGGTGAACACTGAAGCTTTCTTT	CSVPYLGTGEVNTEAFF
TRBV5-5	TRBJ2-3	-	few	TGTGCCAGCAGCTGGCCGGCAGATACGGTCGCAGATACGCAGTATTTT	CASSWPADTVADTQYF
TRBV3-1	TRBJ1-1	-	many	TGTGCCAGCAGCCCGGGACGGTCGAACACTGAAGCTTTCTTT	CASSPGRSNTEAFF
TRBV28	TRBJ1-6	-	many	TGTGCCAGCAGTTTAGGGGGAGCCGGTTATAATTCACCCCTCCACTTT	CASSLGGAGYNSPLHF
TRBV7-9	TRBJ1-5	TRBD1	few	TGTGCCAGCAGTTCAAGTTTATTACAGGGGTTAGCTCAGCCCCAGCATTTT	CASSSSLLQGLAQPQHF
TRBV28	TRBJ2-5	-	many	TGTGCCAGCAGCCCAAACCACCTTAGGGCCCAGTACTTC	CASSPNHLRAQYF
TRBV7-2	TRBJ1-4	-	many	TGTGCCAGCAGTAGTAATCAGGGTACTAATGAAAAACTGTTTTTT	CASSSNQGTNEKLFF
TRBV5-1	TRBJ2-5	-	-	TGCGCCAGCAGCTTGTGGCTGGGTGTGGGCCAAGAGACCCAGTACTTC	CASSLWLGVGQETQYF
TRBV5-1	TRBJ2-5	TRBD2	-	TGCGCCAGCAGCTACAGACTAGCGGGGGCGGAAGAGACCCAGTACTTC	CASSYRLAGAEETQYF
TRBV18	TRBJ1-4	-	few	TGTGCCAGCTCACCAGCCCGGGGGAGCGCTAATGAAAAACTGTTTTTT	CASSPARGSANEKLFF
TRBV28	TRBJ2-7	TRBD1	few	TGTGCCAGCAGTGGGCCTGGGACAGGCCTTAACTACGAGCAGTACTTC	CASSGPGTGLNYEQYF
TRBV4-1	TRBJ1-6	TRBD1	few	TGCGCCAGCAGCCAACGGGGACAGGGTGTATCACCCCTCCACTTT	CASSQRGQGVSPLHF
TRBV10-3	TRBJ2-5	-	-	TGTGCCATCAGCGGGAGCGGCCAAGAGACCCAGTACTTC	CAISGSGQETQYF
TRBV30	TRBJ2-7	-	-	TGTGCCTGGAGTGTAAAGGGGGACGAGCAGTACTTC	CAWSVKGDEQYF